These T cell receptor beta chains were read from a single sample in a study of blood T cell repertoires in COVID-19. Measured with immunoSEQ multiplex PCR; TCRdb has only the in-frame clones, and not every one. The sample consists of about 280,000 clones, around nine tenths of them appearing once. Material: PBMCs or T cells enriched from blood (not recorded which). The receptors were gathered from a woman between 40 and 55 years old who had recovered from COVID-19. Each CDR3 is given with its conserved first and last residue. The D gene is left open where the match is weak. Size is omitted from some rows. Given values are once, few, many or a class for expanded clones.

d_gene,j_gene,abundance,v_gene,CDR3nt,CDR3aa
TRBD1,TRBJ1-6,NA,TRBV7-9,TGTGCCAGCAGCTCGATTACAGGGGGCTTTGGTTCACCCCTCCACTTT,CASSSITGGFGSPLHF
NA,TRBJ2-7,NA,TRBV9,TGTGCCAGCAGCGTAGACGCGGGACAGTTATCCCCCTACGAGCAGTACTTC,CASSVDAGQLSPYEQYF
NA,TRBJ1-4,NA,TRBV28,TGTGCCAGCAGTTTAGAAGGGGCCGGAAAACTGTTTTTT,CASSLEGAGKLFF
TRBD2,TRBJ2-5,once,TRBV2,TGTGCCAGCAGTGGTTCGTCCTCCCTAGCGGAAAGGGGGACCCAGTACTTC,CASSGSSSLAERGTQYF
NA,TRBJ2-6,NA,TRBV5-6,TGTGCCACAACGTGGGCCTCTGGGGCCAACGTCCTGACTTTC,CATTWASGANVLTF
NA,TRBJ2-1,NA,TRBV2,TGTGCCAGCAGTGTTCGGGCAGGGGGGATCAATGAGCAGTTCTTC,CASSVRAGGINEQFF
NA,TRBJ2-3,NA,TRBV7-2,TGTGCCAGCAGCTTCCCGGGAAGCCGAGGCGGCACAGATACGCAGTATTTT,CASSFPGSRGGTDTQYF
NA,TRBJ1-3,NA,TRBV4-3,TGCGCCAGCAGCCAAGATGACCAGGCTGGAAACACCATATATTTT,CASSQDDQAGNTIYF
TRBD1,TRBJ2-5,NA,TRBV28,TGTGCCAGCAGTCCACGACAGGGCCTGAAGGACCAAGAGACCCAGTACTTC,CASSPRQGLKDQETQYF
TRBD2,TRBJ2-5,NA,TRBV18,TGTGCCAGCTCACCACCGTGGGGAGCGGGAGAAGGGGAGACCCAGTACTTC,CASSPPWGAGEGETQYF
NA,TRBJ1-2,NA,TRBV5-5,TGTGCCAGCAGCTTGGGCCGGGATGAGAGGACCCGAGGGGGCTACACCTTC,CASSLGRDERTRGGYTF
TRBD1,TRBJ1-5,few,TRBV5-1,TGCGCCAGCAGCTCGACAGGGGATCAGCCCCAGCATTTT,CASSSTGDQPQHF
TRBD2,TRBJ2-3,NA,TRBV24-1,TGTGCCACCAGTGATCCGGGGAGTGGGGGACTAAAGGCCGATACGCAGTATTTT,CATSDPGSGGLKADTQYF
NA,TRBJ1-2,few,TRBV27,TGTGCCAGCAGTCCCACTCCTCGCAGGGGCGGCTACACCTTC,CASSPTPRRGGYTF
NA,TRBJ2-1,NA,TRBV27,TGTGCCAGCAGTAGAACCCCCACGGGGGATGAGCAGTTCTTC,CASSRTPTGDEQFF
NA,TRBJ2-7,NA,TRBV4-2,TGTGCCAGCAGCCAAGAGGGGGGTTACGAGCAGTACTTC,CASSQEGGYEQYF
TRBD2,TRBJ2-2,NA,TRBV6-5,TGTGCCGGAAGACTAGCGGGAGGGCCCGGGGAGCTGTTTTTT,CAGRLAGGPGELFF